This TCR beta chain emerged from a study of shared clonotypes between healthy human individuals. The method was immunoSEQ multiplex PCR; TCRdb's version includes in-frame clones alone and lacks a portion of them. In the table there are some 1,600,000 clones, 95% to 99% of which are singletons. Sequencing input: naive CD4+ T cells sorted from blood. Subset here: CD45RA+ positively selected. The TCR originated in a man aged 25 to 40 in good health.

This chain's CDR3 is CASSVGVEASGDNEQFF. CDR3 nucleotide sequence: TGTGCCAGCAGCGTAGGGGTGGAGGCTAGCGGGGACAATGAGCAGTTCTTC. The rearrangement links TRBV9 to TRBJ2-1; TRBD2 aligns across 9 bases. The CDR3 consists of 17 residues. Looked up from germline, CDR1 is SGDLS and CDR2 is YYNGEE. Trimming removed 0 bases from V and 5 bases from J; junction bases left unmatched: 9.